A single sample gave rise to the 10 T cell receptor beta chains below, sequenced in a study of spatial heterogeneity in lung cancer (dated by TCRdb to between 2018 and 2020). Libraries were constructed by 5' RACE. Sequencing relied on a NextSeq 500. TCRdb cleaned the public reads at Q25 with fastp, built clones with MiXCR and kept in-frame beta chains. A single entry per CDR3 protein holds the most common genes and DNA from its merged rows. A total of nearly 50,000 distinct CDR3 sequences appear in this sample, approximately 7.6% of them only once. The leading ten clones occupy about an eighth of the sample. According to the study, the label for this sample's time point signals: sample taken at primary tumor resection. For TCR sequencing, whole RNA was extracted from tumor and nontumor lung tissue, or from cryopreserved PBMC samples, and no cell sorting was done. This sample comprised PBMCs, obtained at surgery. Every receptor here comes from a female donor with early-stage non-small cell lung cancer.

This clonotype was observed many times. The chain employs TRBV6-6 and TRBJ2-7; 8 bases agree with TRBD1. The germline V gene has CDR1 MNHNY and CDR2 SVGAGI (reference sequence). V lost 5 bases, J lost 4 bases, and 13 bases stayed unmatched. The CDR3 is made up of 16 amino acids. The CDR3 reads CASSKGPGQAAYEQYF. CDR3 DNA sequence: TGTGCCAGCAGTAAGGGCCCGGGACAGGCTGCATACGAGCAGTACTTC.

This clonotype was seen at least ten times. This sequence joins TRBV12-3 or TRBV12-4 and TRBJ1-1; D is uncertain. Trimming removed 2 bases from V and 1 base from J, with 8 bases in between. The CDR3 is 14 residues long. The CDR3, as DNA: TGTGCCAGCAGTTTACGTTCCACGAACACTGAAGCTTTCTTT. It codes for CASSLRSTNTEAFF.

Many counts were recorded for this clonotype. This chain connects TRBV7-2 to TRBJ1-2; 7 nucleotides match TRBD1. Germline trimming cut 0 bases from V and 5 bases from J; bases unmatched to any gene: 9. Per germline, CDR1 SGHTA and CDR2 FQGNSA. The CDR3 runs to 16 residues. CDR3 residues: CASSLAAGPGGYGYTF. In DNA, the CDR3 is TGTGCCAGCAGCTTAGCCGCCGGACCAGGGGGGTATGGCTACACCTTC.

The chain recombines TRBV12-3 or TRBV12-4 with TRBJ2-1, with D possibly being TRBD1 (5 bases). The CDR3 covers 18 residues. Trimming removed 3 bases from V and 2 bases from J, with 20 bases in between. This CDR3 reads CASSFRGSFSSTYNEQFF. CDR3 DNA: TGTGCCAGCAGTTTTAGGGGCTCCTTCTCGAGCACCTACAATGAGCAGTTCTTC.

This clonotype has at least ten counts. The chain carries TRBV7-2 and TRBJ2-1, with 9 bases fitting TRBD2. The junction had 7 bases not matched to a gene; V was cut back by 3 bases and J by 7 bases. The CDR3 length is 15 residues. Germline V gene lookup returns CDR1 SGHTA and CDR2 FQGNSA. CDR3 sequence reads: CASSFRSGLANEQFF. The CDR3 DNA sequence: TGTGCCAGCAGCTTTAGGTCCGGACTAGCGAATGAGCAGTTCTTC.

The sample holds many counts of this clonotype. The CDR3, as DNA: TGTGCCAGCAGCACTACGGCGGGGAACTACAATGAGCAGTTCTTC. Protein product: CASSTTAGNYNEQFF. The chain uses TRBV7-2 and TRBJ2-1; D perhaps matches TRBD2 (6 bases). Germline V CDR1 and CDR2: SGHTA, FQGNSA. V was cut by 5 bases and J by 3 bases, with 14 bases left in between. CDR3 size: 15 residues.

The rearrangement joins TRBV28 to TRBJ2-7; D is uncertain. Trimming removed 7 bases from V and 6 bases from J, with 22 bases in between. This CDR3 has 15 residues. CDR1 is MDHEN, CDR2 SYDVKM, per germline. The DNA of the CDR3 is TGTGCCAGCACGCTCAACTTAGATGGCAACTCCGAGCAGTACTTC. Residues: CASTLNLDGNSEQYF. The full variable domain, with the rest looked up from reference TRBV28 and TRBJ2-7, is DVKVTQSSRYLVKRTGEKVFLECVQDMDHENMFWYRQDPGLGLRLIYFSYDVKMKEKGDIPEGYSVSREKKERFSLILESASTNQTSMYLCASTLNLDGNSEQYFGPGTRLTVT.

This sequence joins TRBV29-1 and TRBJ2-3; no clear D. Trimming took 6 bases from V and 0 from J, leaving 10 bases between them. The CDR3 contains 13 residues. Per germline, CDR1 SQVTM and CDR2 ANQGSEA. The CDR3: CSVRRSSTDTQYF. In DNA, the CDR3 is TGCAGCGTAAGGCGGTCTAGCACAGATACGCAGTATTTT.

This clonotype was seen ten or more times. The chain is built from TRBV20-1 and TRBJ1-6; D is undetermined. The germline V and J ends were trimmed by 6 bases and 0 bases, with 24 bases remaining between them. Per the germline V gene, CDR1 is DFQATT and CDR2 is SNEGSKA (reference sequence). This CDR3 region has 19 residues. CDR3 region: CSALREPLEGSSYNSPLHF. The CDR3, as DNA: TGCAGTGCCTTGAGGGAACCCCTTGAGGGCAGCTCCTATAATTCACCCCTCCACTTT.

This clonotype was seen at least ten times. The chain is built from TRBV4-1 and TRBJ1-2, with D perhaps TRBD1 (5 bases). Germline CDR1 reads MGHRA; CDR2 reads YSYEKL. The V end was cut by 4 bases, the J end by 0 bases, with 12 bases between. There are 15 residues in the CDR3. This CDR3 is CASSPFGDSNYGYTF. The CDR3 nucleotides read TGCGCCAGCAGCCCCTTCGGGGACTCTAACTATGGCTACACCTTC.